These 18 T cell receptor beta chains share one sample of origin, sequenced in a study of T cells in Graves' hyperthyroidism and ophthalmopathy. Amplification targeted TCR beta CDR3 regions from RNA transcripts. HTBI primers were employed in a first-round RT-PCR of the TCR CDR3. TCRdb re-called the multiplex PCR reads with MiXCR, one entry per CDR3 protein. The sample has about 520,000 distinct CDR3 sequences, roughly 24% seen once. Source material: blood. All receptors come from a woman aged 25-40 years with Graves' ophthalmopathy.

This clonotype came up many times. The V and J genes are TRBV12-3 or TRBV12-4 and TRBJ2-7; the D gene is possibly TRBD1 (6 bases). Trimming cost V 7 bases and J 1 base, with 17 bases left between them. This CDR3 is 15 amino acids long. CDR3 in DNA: TGTGCCAGCACCGAGGGGGATCAGTGGTCCTACGAGCAGTACTTC. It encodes CASTEGDQWSYEQYF.

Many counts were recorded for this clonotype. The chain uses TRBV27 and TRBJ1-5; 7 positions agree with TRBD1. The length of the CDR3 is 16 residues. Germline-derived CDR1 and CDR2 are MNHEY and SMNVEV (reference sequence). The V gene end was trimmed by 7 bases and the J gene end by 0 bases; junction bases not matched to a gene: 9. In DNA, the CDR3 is TGTGCCAGCACCCGACGGACAGGAAATAGCAATCAGCCCCAGCATTTT. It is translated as CASTRRTGNSNQPQHF.

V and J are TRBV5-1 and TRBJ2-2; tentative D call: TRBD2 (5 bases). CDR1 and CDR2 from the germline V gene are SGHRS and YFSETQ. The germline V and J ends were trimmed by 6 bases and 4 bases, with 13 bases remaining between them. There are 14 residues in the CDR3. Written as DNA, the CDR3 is TGCGCCAGCAATCCGGAGGCCGGCACCGGGGAGCTGTTTTTT. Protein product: CASNPEAGTGELFF.

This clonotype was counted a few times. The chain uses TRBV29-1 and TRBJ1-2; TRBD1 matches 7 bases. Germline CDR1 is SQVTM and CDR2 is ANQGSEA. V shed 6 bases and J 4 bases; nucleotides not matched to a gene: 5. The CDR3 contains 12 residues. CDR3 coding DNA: TGCAGCGTACACCGGGACAGCTATGGCTACACCTTC. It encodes CSVHRDSYGYTF.

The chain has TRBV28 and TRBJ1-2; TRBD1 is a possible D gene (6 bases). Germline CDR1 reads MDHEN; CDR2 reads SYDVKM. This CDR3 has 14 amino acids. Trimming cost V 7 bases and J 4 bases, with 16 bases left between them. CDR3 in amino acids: CASTRSTGTYGYTF. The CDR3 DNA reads TGTGCCAGCACCCGCTCCACAGGGACCTATGGCTACACCTTC.

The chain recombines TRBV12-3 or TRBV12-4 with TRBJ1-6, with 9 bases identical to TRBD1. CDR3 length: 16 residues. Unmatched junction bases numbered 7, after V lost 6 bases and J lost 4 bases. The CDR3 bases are TGTGCCAGCAGCCCTAAGACAGGGGGTTATAATTCACCCCTCCACTTT. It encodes CASSPKTGGYNSPLHF.

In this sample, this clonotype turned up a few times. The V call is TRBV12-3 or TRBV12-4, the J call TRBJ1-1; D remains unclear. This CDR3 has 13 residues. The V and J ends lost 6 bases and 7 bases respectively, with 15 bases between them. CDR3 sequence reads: CASRTSVSGEAFF. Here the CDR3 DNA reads TGTGCCAGCAGAACTTCTGTATCCGGTGAAGCTTTCTTT.

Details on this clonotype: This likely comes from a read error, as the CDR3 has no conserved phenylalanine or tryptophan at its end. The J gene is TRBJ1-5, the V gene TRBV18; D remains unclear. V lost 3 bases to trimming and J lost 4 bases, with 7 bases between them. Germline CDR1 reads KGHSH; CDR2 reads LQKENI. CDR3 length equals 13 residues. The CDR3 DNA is TGTGCCAGCTCACCGGACGGGAATCAGCCCCAGCATTTG. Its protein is CASSPDGNQPQHL.

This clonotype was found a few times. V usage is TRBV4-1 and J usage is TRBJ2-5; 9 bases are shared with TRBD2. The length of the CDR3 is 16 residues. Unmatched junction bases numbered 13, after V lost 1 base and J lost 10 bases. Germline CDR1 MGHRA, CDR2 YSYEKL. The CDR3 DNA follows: TGCGCCAGCAGCCAAGGGGGACTAGCTCCCAGGGTTAGCCAGTACTTC. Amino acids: CASSQGGLAPRVSQYF.

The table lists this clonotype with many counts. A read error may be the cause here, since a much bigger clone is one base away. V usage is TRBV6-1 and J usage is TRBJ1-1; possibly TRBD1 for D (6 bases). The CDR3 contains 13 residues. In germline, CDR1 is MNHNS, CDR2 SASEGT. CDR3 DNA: TGTGCCAGCAGTGCTGCGAGGGACACTGTAGCTTTCTTT. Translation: CASSAARDTVAFF.

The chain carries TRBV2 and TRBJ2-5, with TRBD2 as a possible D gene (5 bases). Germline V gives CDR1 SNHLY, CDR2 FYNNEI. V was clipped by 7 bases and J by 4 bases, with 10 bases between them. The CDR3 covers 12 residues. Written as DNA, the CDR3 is TGTGCCAGCAAGTCGGGATTAGAGACCCAGTACTTC. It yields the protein CASKSGLETQYF.

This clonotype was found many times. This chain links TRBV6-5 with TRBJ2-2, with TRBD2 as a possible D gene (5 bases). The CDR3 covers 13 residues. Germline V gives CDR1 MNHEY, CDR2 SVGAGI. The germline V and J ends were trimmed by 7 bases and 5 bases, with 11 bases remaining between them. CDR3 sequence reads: CASTPRGTGELFF. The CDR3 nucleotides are TGTGCCAGCACCCCGCGAGGGACCGGGGAGCTGTTTTTT.

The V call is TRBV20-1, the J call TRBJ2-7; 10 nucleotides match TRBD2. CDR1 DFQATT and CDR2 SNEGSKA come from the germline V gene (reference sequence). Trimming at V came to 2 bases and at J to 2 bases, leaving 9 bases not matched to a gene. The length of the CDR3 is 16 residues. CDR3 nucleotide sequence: TGCAGTGCTAGACCAGCCGCTAGCGGGGGCCCCTACGAGCAGTACTTC. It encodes CSARPAASGGPYEQYF.

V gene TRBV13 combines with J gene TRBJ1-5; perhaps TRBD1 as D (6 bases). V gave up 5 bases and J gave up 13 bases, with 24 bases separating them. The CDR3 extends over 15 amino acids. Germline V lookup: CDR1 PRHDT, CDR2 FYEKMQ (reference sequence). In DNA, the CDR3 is TGTGCCAGCAGCCTCCGGGGGGCTGCCAATCACCCTCAGCATTTT. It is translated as CASSLRGAANHPQHF.

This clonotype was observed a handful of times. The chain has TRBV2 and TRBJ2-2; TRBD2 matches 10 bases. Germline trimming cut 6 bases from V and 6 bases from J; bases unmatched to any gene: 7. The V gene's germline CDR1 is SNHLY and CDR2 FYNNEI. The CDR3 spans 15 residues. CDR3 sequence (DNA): TGTGCCAGCAGGAAGCGGGAGGGCCACGCCGGGGAGCTGTTTTTT. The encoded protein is CASRKREGHAGELFF.

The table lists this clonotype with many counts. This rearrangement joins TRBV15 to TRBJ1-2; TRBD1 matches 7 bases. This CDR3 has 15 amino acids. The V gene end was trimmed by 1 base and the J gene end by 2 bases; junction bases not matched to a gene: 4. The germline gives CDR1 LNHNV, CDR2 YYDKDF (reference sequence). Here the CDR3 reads CATSRGRGINYGYTF. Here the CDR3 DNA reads TGTGCCACCAGCAGAGGCAGGGGGATCAACTATGGCTACACCTTC.

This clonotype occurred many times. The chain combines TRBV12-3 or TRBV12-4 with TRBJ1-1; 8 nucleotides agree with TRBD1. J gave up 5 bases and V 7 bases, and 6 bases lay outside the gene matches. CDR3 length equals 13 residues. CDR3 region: CASNRQGWTEAFF. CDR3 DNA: TGTGCCAGCAACCGACAGGGGTGGACTGAAGCTTTCTTT.

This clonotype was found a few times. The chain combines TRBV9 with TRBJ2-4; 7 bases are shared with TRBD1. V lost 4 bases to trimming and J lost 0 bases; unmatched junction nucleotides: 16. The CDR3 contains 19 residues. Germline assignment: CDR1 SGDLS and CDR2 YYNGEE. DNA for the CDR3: TGTGCCAGCAGCCATCCCCAGGGGGACAGCCGTAAAGCCAAAAACATTCAGTACTTC. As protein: CASSHPQGDSRKAKNIQYF. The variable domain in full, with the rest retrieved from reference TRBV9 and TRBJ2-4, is DSGVTQTPKHLITATGQRVTLRCSPRSGDLSVYWYQQSLDQGLQFLIQYYNGEERAKGNILERFSAQQFPDLHSELNLSSLELGDSALYFCASSHPQGDSRKAKNIQYFGAGTRLSVL.